This T cell receptor beta chain is from a study of STAT5B mutations in CD4+ large granular lymphocyte leukemia. V lost 4 bases to trimming and J lost 5 bases, with 14 bases between them. This CDR3 region has 14 residues. In germline, CDR1 is LGHNA, CDR2 YSLEER. Study observations and caveats: Top patient clones used TRBV06 genes more often: 8/27 versus 2/35 in controls. Patient CD4-sorted repertoires stayed more clonal than healthy ones after leukemic-clone removal. No patients shared main leukemic clonotypes, though roughly 25% appeared at low frequency elsewhere.

In the source study's methods: Lowest detectable productive clonotype frequency was 2.59 x 10-5. This table comes from immunoSEQ multiplex PCR, and its TCRdb copy is limited to in-frame clones, with some not included. D and trimming were read from the DNA, whereas the V and J calls and clone size are those reported in that table. The sample yields tens of thousands of clones, around 90% seen once. A remark on this clone: Antigen: not known.

The chain carries TRBV4-3 and TRBJ1-1; D possibly corresponds to TRBD1 (5 bases). The specimen was CD4+ T cells from blood buffy coats. This sequence originates from a human donor in good health. The CDR3 DNA reads as TGCGCCAGCAGCCCTCAGCAGTGGGGGACTGAAGCTTTCTTT. It codes for CASSPQQWGTEAFF.